A single T cell receptor beta chain is shown here with its context. The antigen remains unidentified. V was shortened by 8 bases and J by 3 bases, with 11 bases between the two germline ends. This CDR3 region has 14 residues. The germline CDR1 and CDR2 sequences are MDHEN and SYDVKM. Measured with immunoSEQ multiplex PCR; TCRdb has only the in-frame clones, and not every one. The sample contains 20,000 to 30,000 clones, 50% to 65% of which appear only once. The data are from a study of T cells in narcolepsy. Turning to the study itself: Healthy controls were enrolled alongside patients with narcolepsy type 1 or type 2.

Study-wide points: Autoreactive clonotypes reportedly recurred in blood of same and different patients, not controls. Some memory CD4+ repertoires had no autoreactive clone sequences.

The chain couples TRBV28 to TRBJ1-6; D is ambiguous. The sequence came from a human donor in good health. The sample taken for sequencing was memory (CD45RA-) CD4+ T cells from blood. CDR3 nucleotides: TGTGCCAGCTCCGCACAGAGCTATAATTCACCCCTCCACTTT. Its translation is CASSAQSYNSPLHF. The full variable domain, rest sourced from reference TRBV28 and TRBJ1-6, is DVKVTQSSRYLVKRTGEKVFLECVQDMDHENMFWYRQDPGLGLRLIYFSYDVKMKEKGDIPEGYSVSREKKERFSLILESASTNQTSMYLCASSAQSYNSPLHFGNGTRLTVT.